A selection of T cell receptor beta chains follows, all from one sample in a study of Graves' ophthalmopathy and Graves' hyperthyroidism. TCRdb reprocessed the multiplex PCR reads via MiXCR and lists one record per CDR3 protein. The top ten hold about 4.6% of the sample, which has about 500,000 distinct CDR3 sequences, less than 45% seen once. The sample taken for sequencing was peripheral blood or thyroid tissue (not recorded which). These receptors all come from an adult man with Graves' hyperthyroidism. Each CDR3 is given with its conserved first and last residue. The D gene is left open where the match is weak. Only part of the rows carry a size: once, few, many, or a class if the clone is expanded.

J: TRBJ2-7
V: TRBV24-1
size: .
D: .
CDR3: CATSVSGYANEQYF
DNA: TGTGCCACCAGTGTTAGCGGATACGCCAATGAGCAGTACTTC

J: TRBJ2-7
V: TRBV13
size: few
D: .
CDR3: CASSRLTGAEQYF
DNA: TGTGCCAGCAGCCGCCTGACAGGCGCCGAGCAGTACTTC

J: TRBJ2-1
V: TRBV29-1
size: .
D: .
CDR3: CSVARTGSYNEQFF
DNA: TGCAGCGTTGCGAGAACGGGAAGCTACAATGAGCAGTTCTTC

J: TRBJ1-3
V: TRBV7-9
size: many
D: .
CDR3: CASIHETANSGNTIYF
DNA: TGTGCCAGCATCCACGAGACGGCGAACTCTGGAAACACCATATATTTT

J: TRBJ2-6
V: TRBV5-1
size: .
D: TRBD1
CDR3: CASSIQGAGAPGANVLTF
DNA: TGCGCCAGCAGCATACAGGGGGCAGGGGCTCCTGGGGCCAACGTCCTGACTTTC

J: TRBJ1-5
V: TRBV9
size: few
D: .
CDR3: CASSSGTVNQPQHF
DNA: TGTGCCAGCAGCTCTGGGACGGTCAATCAGCCCCAGCATTTT

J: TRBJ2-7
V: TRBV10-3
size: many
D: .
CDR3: CAISESTGAYEQYF
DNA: TGTGCCATCAGTGAGTCCACGGGGGCCTACGAGCAGTACTTC

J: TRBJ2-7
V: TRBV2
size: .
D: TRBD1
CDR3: CASNPGTGDPYEQYF
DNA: TGTGCCAGCAACCCCGGGACAGGGGACCCCTACGAGCAGTACTTC

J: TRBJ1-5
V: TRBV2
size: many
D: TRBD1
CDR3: CASSEALQGVYSNQPQHF
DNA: TGTGCCAGCAGTGAAGCGCTTCAGGGGGTGTATAGCAATCAGCCCCAGCATTTT

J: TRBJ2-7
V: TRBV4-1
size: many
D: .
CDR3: CASSQDGGYEQYF
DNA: TGCGCCAGCAGCCAAGATGGCGGATACGAGCAGTACTTC

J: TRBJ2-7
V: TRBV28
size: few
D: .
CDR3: CASSDPGRAYEQYF
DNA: TGTGCCAGCAGTGACCCGGGACGGGCCTACGAGCAGTACTTC

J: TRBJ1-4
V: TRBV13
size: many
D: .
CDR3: CASSSLRLGANEKLFF
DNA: TGTGCCAGCAGCTCTTTACGGTTGGGGGCTAATGAAAAACTGTTTTTT

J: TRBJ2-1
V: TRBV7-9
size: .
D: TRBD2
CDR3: CASSSKRGNYNEQFF
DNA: TGTGCCAGCAGCTCCAAGCGGGGCAATTACAATGAGCAGTTCTTC

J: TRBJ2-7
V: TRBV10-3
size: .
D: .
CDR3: CAIAGPGVYEQYF
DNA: TGTGCTATCGCAGGGCCGGGCGTCTACGAGCAGTACTTC

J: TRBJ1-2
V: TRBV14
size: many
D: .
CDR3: CASSQDRQGNGYTF
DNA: TGTGCCAGCAGCCAAGACCGGCAGGGGAATGGCTACACCTTC

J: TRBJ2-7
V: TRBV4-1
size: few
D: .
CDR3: CASSQGQQYDEQYF
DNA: TGCGCCAGCAGCCAAGGACAACAGTATGACGAGCAGTACTTC

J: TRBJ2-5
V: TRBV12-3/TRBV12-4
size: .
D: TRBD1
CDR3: CASSEGQGTQETQYF
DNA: TGTGCCAGCAGTGAGGGACAGGGCACGCAAGAGACCCAGTACTTC

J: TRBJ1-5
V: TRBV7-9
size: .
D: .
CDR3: CAGSLGRGNQPQHF
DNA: TGTGCCGGCAGCTTAGGCAGGGGCAATCAGCCCCAGCATTTT

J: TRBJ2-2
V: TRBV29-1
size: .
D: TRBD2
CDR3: CSVEFLAGNTGELFF
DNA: TGCAGCGTTGAATTTCTAGCGGGGAACACCGGGGAGCTGTTTTTT